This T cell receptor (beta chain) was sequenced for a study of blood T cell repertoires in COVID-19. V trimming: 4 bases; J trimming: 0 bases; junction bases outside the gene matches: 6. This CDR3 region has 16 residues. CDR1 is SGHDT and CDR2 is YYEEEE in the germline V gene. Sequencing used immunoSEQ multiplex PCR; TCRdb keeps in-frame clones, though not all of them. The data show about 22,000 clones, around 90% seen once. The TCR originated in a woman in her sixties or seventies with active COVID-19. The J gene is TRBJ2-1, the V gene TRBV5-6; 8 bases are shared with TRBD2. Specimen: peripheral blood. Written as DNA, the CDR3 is TGTGCCAGCAGCGTAGGACTAGCCCACTCCTACAATGAGCAGTTCTTC. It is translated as CASSVGLAHSYNEQFF. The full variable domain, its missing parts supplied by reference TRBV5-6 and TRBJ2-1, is DAGVTQSPTHLIKTRGQQVTLRCSPKSGHDTVSWYQQALGQGPQFIFQYYEEEERQRGNFPDRFSGHQFPNYSSELNVNALLLGDSALYLCASSVGLAHSYNEQFFGPGTRLTVL.